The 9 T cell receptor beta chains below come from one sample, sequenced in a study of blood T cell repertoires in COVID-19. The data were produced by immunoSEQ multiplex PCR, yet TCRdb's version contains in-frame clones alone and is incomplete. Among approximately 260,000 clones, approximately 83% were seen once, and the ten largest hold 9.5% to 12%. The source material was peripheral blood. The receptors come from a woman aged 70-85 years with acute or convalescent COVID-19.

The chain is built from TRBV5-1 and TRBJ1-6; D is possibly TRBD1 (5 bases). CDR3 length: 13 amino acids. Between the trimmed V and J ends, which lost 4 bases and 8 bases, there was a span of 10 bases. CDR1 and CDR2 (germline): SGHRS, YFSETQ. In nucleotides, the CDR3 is TGCGCCAGCAGCCTTGACAGTTATTCACCCCTCCACTTT. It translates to CASSLDSYSPLHF.

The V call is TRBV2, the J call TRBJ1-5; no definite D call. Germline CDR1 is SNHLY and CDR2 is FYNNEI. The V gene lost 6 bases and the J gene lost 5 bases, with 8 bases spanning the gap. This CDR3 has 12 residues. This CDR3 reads CASRELYQPQHF. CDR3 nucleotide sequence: TGTGCCAGCAGGGAACTCTATCAGCCCCAGCATTTT.

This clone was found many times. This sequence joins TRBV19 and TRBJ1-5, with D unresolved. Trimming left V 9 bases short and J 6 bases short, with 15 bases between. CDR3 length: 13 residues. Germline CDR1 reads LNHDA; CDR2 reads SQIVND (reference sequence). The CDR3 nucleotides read TGTGCCAGCCAAGGCTGGGAGCGTCAGCCCCAGCATTTT. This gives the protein CASQGWERQPQHF.

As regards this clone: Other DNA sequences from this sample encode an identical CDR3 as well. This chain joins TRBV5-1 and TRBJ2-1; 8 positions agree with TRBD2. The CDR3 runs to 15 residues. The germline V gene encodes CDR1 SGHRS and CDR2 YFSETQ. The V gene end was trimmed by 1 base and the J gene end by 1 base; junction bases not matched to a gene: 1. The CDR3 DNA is TGCGCCAGCAGCTTGTTAGCGGGGTCCTACAATGAGCAGTTCTTC. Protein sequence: CASSLLAGSYNEQFF.

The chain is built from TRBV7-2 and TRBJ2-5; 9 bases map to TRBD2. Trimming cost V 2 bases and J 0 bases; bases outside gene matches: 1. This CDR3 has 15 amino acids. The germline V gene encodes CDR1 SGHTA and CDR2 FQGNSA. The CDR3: CASSLLAGYQETQYF. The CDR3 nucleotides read TGTGCCAGCAGCTTACTAGCGGGGTACCAAGAGACCCAGTACTTC.

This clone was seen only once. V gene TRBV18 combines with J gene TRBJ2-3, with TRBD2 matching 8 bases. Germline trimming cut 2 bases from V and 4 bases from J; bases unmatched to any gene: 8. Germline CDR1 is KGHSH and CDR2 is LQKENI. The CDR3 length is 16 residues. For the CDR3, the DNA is TGTGCCAGCTCACCATCATCAAGCGGGGGTCCAGATACGCAGTATTTT. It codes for CASSPSSSGGPDTQYF. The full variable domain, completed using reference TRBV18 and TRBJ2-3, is NAGVMQNPRHLVRRRGQEARLRCSPMKGHSHVYWYRQLPEEGLKFMVYLQKENIIDESGMPKERFSAEFPKEGPSILRIQQVVRGDSAAYFCASSPSSSGGPDTQYFGPGTRLTVL.

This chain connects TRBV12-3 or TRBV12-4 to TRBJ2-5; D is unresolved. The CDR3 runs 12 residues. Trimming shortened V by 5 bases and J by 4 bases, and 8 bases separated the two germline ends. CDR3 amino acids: CASSISGETQYF. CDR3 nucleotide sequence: TGTGCCAGCAGTATCAGTGGAGAGACCCAGTACTTC.

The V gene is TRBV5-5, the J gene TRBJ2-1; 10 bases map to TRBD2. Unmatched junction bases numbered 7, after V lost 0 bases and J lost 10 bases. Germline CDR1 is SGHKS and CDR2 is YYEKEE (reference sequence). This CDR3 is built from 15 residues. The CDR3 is CASSLVLAGVREQFF. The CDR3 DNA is TGTGCCAGCAGCTTGGTCCTAGCGGGGGTCAGGGAGCAGTTCTTC.

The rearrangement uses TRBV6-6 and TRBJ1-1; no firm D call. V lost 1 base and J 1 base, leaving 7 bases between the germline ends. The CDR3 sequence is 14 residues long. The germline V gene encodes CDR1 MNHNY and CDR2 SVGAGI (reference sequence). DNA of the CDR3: TGTGCCAGCAGTTACTTTCAGGAGAACACTGAAGCTTTCTTT. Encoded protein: CASSYFQENTEAFF.